The rows below give T cell receptor beta chains drawn from one sample of a study of sequential checkpoint blockade in melanoma. Profiling relied on immunoSEQ multiplex PCR, and the TCRdb table lists in-frame clones only, not all of them. The table has thousands of clones, 34% seen once. The sequencing here drew on tumor tissue (inferred from file names), taken from a patient given nivolumab and ipilimumab in sequence. The receptors stem from a human donor with melanoma. CDR3s include the opening cysteine and the closing phenylalanine or tryptophan. Fields, in order: D gene, clone size, J gene, V gene, CDR3 protein, CDR3 DNA. The D gene is left open where the match is weak. Not every row has a clone size; where given, it reads once, few, many or a size class.

d_call: -; clone_size: -; j_call: TRBJ2-7; v_call: TRBV19; cdr3_aa: CASSIGSLPGGEQYF; cdr3_nt: TGTGCCAGTAGTATAGGAAGTCTCCCTGGGGGCGAGCAGTACTTC
d_call: TRBD2; clone_size: -; j_call: TRBJ2-3; v_call: TRBV6-4; cdr3_aa: CASSLDSGGGYSSTDTQYF; cdr3_nt: TGTGCCAGCAGTTTAGACTCGGGGGGGGGATATTCTAGCACAGATACGCAGTATTTT
d_call: -; clone_size: many; j_call: TRBJ2-7; v_call: TRBV9; cdr3_aa: CASGGRTDTYEQYF; cdr3_nt: TGTGCCAGCGGTGGTCGGACGGACACCTACGAGCAGTACTTC
d_call: -; clone_size: many; j_call: TRBJ2-7; v_call: TRBV6-8; cdr3_aa: CASSLSFSYEQYF; cdr3_nt: TGTGCCAGCAGTTTGTCATTCTCCTACGAGCAGTACTTC
d_call: TRBD1; clone_size: medium-sized; j_call: TRBJ1-5; v_call: TRBV6-8; cdr3_aa: CASSYYPTGSPDDQPQHF; cdr3_nt: TGTGCCAGCAGTTACTACCCGACAGGGAGTCCCGATGATCAGCCCCAGCATTTT
d_call: -; clone_size: medium-sized; j_call: TRBJ1-2; v_call: TRBV6-8; cdr3_aa: CASSIDRPPFNYGYTF; cdr3_nt: TGTGCCAGCAGTATCGACAGACCACCATTTAACTATGGCTACACCTTC
d_call: -; clone_size: once; j_call: TRBJ2-2; v_call: TRBV5-1; cdr3_aa: CASSLALRTGGTGELFF; cdr3_nt: TGCGCCAGCAGCTTGGCCCTGAGGACGGGCGGCACCGGGGAGCTGTTTTTT
d_call: -; clone_size: few; j_call: TRBJ1-5; v_call: TRBV29-1; cdr3_aa: CSVVGEGNQPQHF; cdr3_nt: TGCAGCGTTGTGGGGGAGGGGAATCAGCCCCAGCATTTT
d_call: TRBD1; clone_size: -; j_call: TRBJ2-3; v_call: TRBV11-3; cdr3_aa: CASSSSTGTGLTDTQYF; cdr3_nt: TGTGCCAGCAGCTCGTCTACCGGGACAGGCCTCACAGATACGCAGTATTTT
d_call: -; clone_size: -; j_call: TRBJ1-4; v_call: TRBV19; cdr3_aa: CASSMGPRGDEKLFF; cdr3_nt: TGTGCCAGTAGTATGGGGCCAAGGGGAGATGAAAAACTGTTTTTT